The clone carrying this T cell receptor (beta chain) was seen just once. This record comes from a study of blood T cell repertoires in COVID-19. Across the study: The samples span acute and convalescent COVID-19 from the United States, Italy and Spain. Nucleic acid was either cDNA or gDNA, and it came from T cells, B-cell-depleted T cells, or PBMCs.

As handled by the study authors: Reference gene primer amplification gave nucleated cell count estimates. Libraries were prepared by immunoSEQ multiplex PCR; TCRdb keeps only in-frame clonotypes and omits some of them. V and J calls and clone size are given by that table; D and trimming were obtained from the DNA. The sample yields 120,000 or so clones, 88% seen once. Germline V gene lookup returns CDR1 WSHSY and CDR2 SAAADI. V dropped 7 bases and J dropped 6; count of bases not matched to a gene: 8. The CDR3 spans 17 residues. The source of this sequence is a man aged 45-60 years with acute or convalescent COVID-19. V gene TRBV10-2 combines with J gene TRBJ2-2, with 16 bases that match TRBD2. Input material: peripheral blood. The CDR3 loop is CASTRGLAGGSAGELFF. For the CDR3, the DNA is TGCGCCAGCACCCGGGGACTAGCGGGAGGGTCCGCCGGGGAGCTGTTTTTT.